The clone carrying this T cell receptor (beta chain) came up many times. Its specificity is not known. Germline values: CDR1 MDHEN, CDR2 SYDVKM. V lost 5 bases and J 1 base, leaving 14 bases between the germline ends. The CDR3 runs 15 residues. One entry per CDR3 protein results from TCRdb running MiXCR on the reads. The sample gives approximately 250,000 distinct CDR3 sequences, approximately 6.7% of which show up once; more than 5.5% is in the top ten. This sample stems from a study of T cell repertoires in cytomegalovirus infection. Study-level background: The public TCR beta signatures pointed to both CMV infection and matching HLA type. Study results and caveats: HLA-C-restricted, CMV-specific TCR beta clonotypes were dominant ex vivo. Using cumulative public TCR beta family frequency, the authors identified those who carried CMV together with the relevant HLA.

J is TRBJ1-1 and V is TRBV28, with D tentatively TRBD1 (5 bases). Sequencing was performed on PBMCs. The TCR sequence derives from a human donor in good health (CMV status not recorded). Some clones in this sample may be carry-over from other donors' samples. The CDR3 DNA follows: TGTGCCAGCAGTCTACGACGGGGGAAGAACACTGAAGCTTTCTTT. Amino acid sequence: CASSLRRGKNTEAFF.